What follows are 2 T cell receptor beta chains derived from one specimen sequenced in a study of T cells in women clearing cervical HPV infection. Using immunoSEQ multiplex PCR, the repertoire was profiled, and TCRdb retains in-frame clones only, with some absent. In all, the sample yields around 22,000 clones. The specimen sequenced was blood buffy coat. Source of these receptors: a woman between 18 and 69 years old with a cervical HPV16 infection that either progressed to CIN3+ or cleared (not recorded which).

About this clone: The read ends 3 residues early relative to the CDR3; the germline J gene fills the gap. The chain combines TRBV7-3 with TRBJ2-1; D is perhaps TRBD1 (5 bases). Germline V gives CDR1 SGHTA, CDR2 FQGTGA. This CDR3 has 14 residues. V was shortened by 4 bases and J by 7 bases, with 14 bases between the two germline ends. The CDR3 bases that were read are TGTGCCAGCAGCTCACGCCTCAAGGGGAATGAG. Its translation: CASSSRLKGNE. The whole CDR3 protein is CASSSRLKGNEQFF.

The sequenced CDR3 bases are TGTGCCATCAGTTCCGGGACAGACTCCTACGAG. Its protein product is CAISSGTDSYE. In full, the CDR3 reads CAISSGTDSYEQYF. The rearrangement joins TRBV10-3 to TRBJ2-7, with TRBD1 identical over 7 bases. The read falls 3 residues short of the CDR3 end, and the missing part is taken from the germline J gene. With 5 bases clipped from V and 0 bases from J, the junction kept 4 bases outside the gene matches. The CDR3 length is 14 residues. CDR1 is ENHRY and CDR2 is SYGVKD in the germline V gene.